This is a list of T cell receptor beta chains from one sample in a study of blood T cell repertoires in COVID-19. Generated by immunoSEQ multiplex PCR, the TCRdb table keeps only in-frame clones and is missing some. This repertoire shows hundreds of thousands of clones, 90% found once; its top ten account for approximately 2.5%. The sample consisted of PBMCs or T cells enriched from blood (not recorded which). Every receptor here comes from a man between 60 and 70 years old who had recovered from COVID-19. Each CDR3 is given with its conserved first and last residue. Each record gives: D gene, J gene, clone size, V gene, CDR3 DNA, CDR3 protein. A D gene is named only where the DNA matches it firmly. The size entry is marked missing in some rows and otherwise reads once, few, many or a size class.

- TRBJ1-2 - TRBV19 TGTGCCAGTAGTATCCCAGGGGTTAACTATGGCTACACCTTC CASSIPGVNYGYTF
TRBD1 TRBJ1-2 - TRBV4-3 TGCGCCAGCAGTCCCGGGACAGGGGACTATGGCTACACCTTC CASSPGTGDYGYTF
- TRBJ2-2 - TRBV12-5 TGTGCTAGTGGGTACTACACCGGGGAGCTGTTTTTT CASGYYTGELFF
- TRBJ2-4 - TRBV30 TGTGCCTGGAGTGTACTTTCTGGGAGCGTCATTCAGTACTTC CAWSVLSGSVIQYF
- TRBJ2-2 - TRBV15 TGTGCCACCAGCAGAGTACAAGACGGGGAGCTGTTTTTT CATSRVQDGELFF
- TRBJ1-6 - TRBV5-5 TGTGCCAGCAGCCAGGACTGGGGGCCTGGGTTATCGACACCCCTCCACTTT CASSQDWGPGLSTPLHF
- TRBJ2-7 - TRBV3-1/TRBV3-2 TGTGCCAGCAGCGCCTACTACGAGCAGTACTTC CASSAYYEQYF
- TRBJ2-2 few TRBV4-1 TGCGCCAGCAGTGGGAGGACCAAAACGAACACCGGGGAGCTGTTTTTT CASSGRTKTNTGELFF
TRBD2 TRBJ2-1 - TRBV4-1 TGCGCCAGCAGCCAAGGACTAGCGGGAGTTGAGCAGTTCTTC CASSQGLAGVEQFF
TRBD2 TRBJ2-7 - TRBV5-4 TGTGCCAGCAGCGCGGGCCTAGCGGGGCCGAGCTCCTACGAGCAGTACTTC CASSAGLAGPSSYEQYF
- TRBJ2-3 - TRBV4-2 TGTGCCAGCAGCCAAGATCGGACAGATACGCAGTATTTT CASSQDRTDTQYF
- TRBJ1-3 - TRBV4-3 TGCGCCAGCAGCCAAGACCAGGGAAACACCATATATTTT CASSQDQGNTIYF
- TRBJ2-3 - TRBV10-3 TGTGCCATCAGTGCGGAGACAGATACGCAGTATTTT CAISAETDTQYF
- TRBJ1-1 - TRBV6-5 TGTGCCAGCAGTCACCGACTAACCACTGAAGCTTTCTTT CASSHRLTTEAFF
- TRBJ1-2 - TRBV3-1/TRBV3-2 TGTGCCAGCAGCCAAGCGTCACAGTACTATGGCTACACCTTC CASSQASQYYGYTF
- TRBJ1-2 - TRBV6-6 TGTGCCAGCAGTCCAGGGCAGGGTGGCTACACCTTC CASSPGQGGYTF
- TRBJ1-2 - TRBV5-1 TGCGCCAGCAGCTTGGCCTTTAGTAACTATGGCTACACCTTC CASSLAFSNYGYTF
- TRBJ1-2 - TRBV10-1 TGCGCCAGCAGTGAGGATCCGTCGGCAGGGCTCTCTGGCTACACCTTC CASSEDPSAGLSGYTF
TRBD1 TRBJ1-2 once TRBV6-5 TGTGCCAGCACCCCCGGGGGACAGGGTTTCTATGGCTACACCTTC CASTPGGQGFYGYTF
TRBD1 TRBJ2-7 - TRBV10-1 TGCGCCAGCAGCGCGACAGGGACCTCCTACGAGCAGTACTTC CASSATGTSYEQYF
- TRBJ1-2 - TRBV4-3 TGCGCCAGCAGCCAAGATACCGGCTATGGCTACACCTTC CASSQDTGYGYTF
TRBD1 TRBJ2-3 - TRBV18 TGTGCCAGCTCTCAAGACAGGGTCGGTTCGCGTTGGTATTTT CASSQDRVGSRWYF
- TRBJ1-1 few TRBV5-6 TGTGCCAGCAGCCGGAGGGAGGGGATTACTGAAGCTTTCTTT CASSRREGITEAFF
TRBD1 TRBJ1-2 - TRBV6-5 TGTGCCAGCAGTTATTACAGGGACAGTCGGGGCTACACCTTC CASSYYRDSRGYTF
TRBD1 TRBJ2-7 - TRBV18 TGTGCCAGCTCACAAGGGACAGGGACCTACGAGCAGTACTTC CASSQGTGTYEQYF
TRBD1 TRBJ2-7 - TRBV19 TGTGCCAGTAGTATAAAGAGGGGGACAGGGCCCTACGAGCAGTACTTC CASSIKRGTGPYEQYF
- TRBJ1-3 - TRBV2 TGTGCCAGCGGACGGGGTAGGGTAAGAGGAAACACCATATATTTT CASGRGRVRGNTIYF
- TRBJ2-5 few TRBV9 TGTGCCAGCAGCGTAGTAGGCACAGGACAAGAGACCCAGTACTTC CASSVVGTGQETQYF
TRBD2 TRBJ2-7 - TRBV30 TGTGCCTGGAGCCTAACTAGCGGGAGGGCCTACTACGAGCAGTACTTC CAWSLTSGRAYYEQYF
- TRBJ2-3 - TRBV11-3 TGTGCCAGCAGCTTAGTTCGCGGGAGCACAGATACGCAGTATTTT CASSLVRGSTDTQYF
TRBD1 TRBJ2-5 - TRBV7-2 TGTGCCAGCAGCTTAGGGGACAGGGGGCGTAAGACCCAGTACTTC CASSLGDRGRKTQYF
TRBD1 TRBJ1-1 - TRBV7-8 TGTGCCAGCAGCCGCGCAGGGGGCACTGAAGCTTTCTTT CASSRAGGTEAFF
TRBD1 TRBJ1-5 - TRBV9 TGTGCCAGCAGCGTAGGGACAGGGGGGCAGCCCCAGCATTTT CASSVGTGGQPQHF
TRBD2 TRBJ2-1 once TRBV11-3 TGTGCCAGCAGCTTAGCGGGGGGGCCGGGTGAGCAGTTCTTC CASSLAGGPGEQFF
- TRBJ2-5 - TRBV7-8 TGTGCCAGCAGCTTATCGCTACTTCTACAAGAGACCCAGTACTTC CASSLSLLLQETQYF
- TRBJ1-5 - TRBV18 TGTGCCAGCTCACCTACCGTGGGAGGCAATCAGCCCCAGCATTTT CASSPTVGGNQPQHF
TRBD1 TRBJ2-1 - TRBV24-1 TGTGCCACCAGTGACGTAACAGGGGGAAGCTCCTACAATGAGCAGTTCTTC CATSDVTGGSSYNEQFF
- TRBJ1-1 - TRBV2 TGTGCCAGCAACTCTTTCAGGGACACTGAAGCTTTCTTT CASNSFRDTEAFF
TRBD2 TRBJ2-3 - TRBV15 TGTGCCACCAGCAGAGATGCGACTAGCAGCACAGATACGCAGTATTTT CATSRDATSSTDTQYF
- TRBJ2-1 - TRBV2 TGTGCCAGCAGTGAAGAAAGGGGGCAGTTCTTC CASSEERGQFF
- TRBJ2-1 - TRBV6-5 TGTGCCAGCAGTTACTCGGCGGGGGCGTCCTACAATGAGCAGTTCTTC CASSYSAGASYNEQFF
- TRBJ1-2 - TRBV5-4 TGTGCCAGCAGCTTGGCACAGGGCGATGGCTACACCTTC CASSLAQGDGYTF
- TRBJ2-3 - TRBV6-5 TGTGCCAGCAGGGATGGACACATAAACACAGATACGCAGTATTTT CASRDGHINTDTQYF
TRBD1 TRBJ2-5 - TRBV6-5 TGTGCCAGCGGGGGCCAGGGACAGCAAGAGACCCAGTACTTC CASGGQGQQETQYF
TRBD1 TRBJ1-2 few TRBV5-1 TGCGCCAGTTCCGGGACAGAGTATGGCTACACCTTC CASSGTEYGYTF
TRBD1 TRBJ1-5 - TRBV9 TGTGCCAGCAGCGAAGCCGGGACAGCAAATCAGCCCCAGCATTTT CASSEAGTANQPQHF
TRBD1 TRBJ2-7 - TRBV30 TGTGCCTGGACCCCACTCGGGACAGGGGGAACGTACTTC CAWTPLGTGGTYF
- TRBJ1-2 - TRBV9 TGTGCCAGCAGCGTAACCACAGCCAATGGCTACACCTTC CASSVTTANGYTF
- TRBJ1-1 - TRBV5-1 TGCGCCAGCACCGGACAGCCCGGATCTATGAACACTGAAGCTTTCTTT CASTGQPGSMNTEAFF
- TRBJ1-1 - TRBV11-3 TGTGCCAGCAGCACCGGAGATTATGAAGCTTTCTTT CASSTGDYEAFF